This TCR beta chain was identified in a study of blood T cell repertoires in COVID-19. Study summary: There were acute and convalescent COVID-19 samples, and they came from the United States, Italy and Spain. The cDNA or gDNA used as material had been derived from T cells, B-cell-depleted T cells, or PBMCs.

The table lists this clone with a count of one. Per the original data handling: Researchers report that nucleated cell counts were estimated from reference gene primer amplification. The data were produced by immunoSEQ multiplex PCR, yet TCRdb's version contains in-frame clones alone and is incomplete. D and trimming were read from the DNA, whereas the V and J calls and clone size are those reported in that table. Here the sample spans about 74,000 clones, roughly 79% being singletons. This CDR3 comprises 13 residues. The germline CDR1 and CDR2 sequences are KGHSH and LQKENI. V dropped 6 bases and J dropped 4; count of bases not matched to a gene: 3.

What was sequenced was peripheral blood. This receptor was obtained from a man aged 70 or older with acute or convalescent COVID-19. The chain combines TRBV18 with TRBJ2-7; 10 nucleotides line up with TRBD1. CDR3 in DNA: TGTGCCAGCTCCCGGGACAGGGGTTACGAGCAGTACTTC. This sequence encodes CASSRDRGYEQYF.